This record looks at one T cell receptor beta chain sequence and its context. CDR1 MGHRA and CDR2 YSYEKL come from the germline V gene. The CDR3 has 15 residues. The trim removed 7 bases at V and 7 bases at J, leaving 11 bases unmatched. Assay used: immunoSEQ multiplex PCR; TCRdb lists only in-frame clones, some missing. The sample includes about 22,000 clones, 70% to 90% seen only once; the top ten take 9% to 14%. This sample is part of a study of T cells after posttransplantation cyclophosphamide. Treatment was busulfan-fludarabine conditioning, a marrow graft, and cyclophosphamide on days +3 and +4.

This receptor was taken from a female patient between 30 and 45 years old who received an allogeneic stem cell transplant from an unrelated donor, was CMV-positive, and had no GVHD. Some of these T cells may belong to the graft donor. Sequenced here: PBMCs, sampled after allogeneic stem cell transplant with posttransplant cyclophosphamide. V usage is TRBV4-1 and J usage is TRBJ2-1, with 9 bases identical to TRBD2. CDR3 DNA sequence: TGCGCCAGCACCAGCGGGGCGGGGGGGCAAAATGAGCAGTTCTTC. Translating it yields CASTSGAGGQNEQFF.